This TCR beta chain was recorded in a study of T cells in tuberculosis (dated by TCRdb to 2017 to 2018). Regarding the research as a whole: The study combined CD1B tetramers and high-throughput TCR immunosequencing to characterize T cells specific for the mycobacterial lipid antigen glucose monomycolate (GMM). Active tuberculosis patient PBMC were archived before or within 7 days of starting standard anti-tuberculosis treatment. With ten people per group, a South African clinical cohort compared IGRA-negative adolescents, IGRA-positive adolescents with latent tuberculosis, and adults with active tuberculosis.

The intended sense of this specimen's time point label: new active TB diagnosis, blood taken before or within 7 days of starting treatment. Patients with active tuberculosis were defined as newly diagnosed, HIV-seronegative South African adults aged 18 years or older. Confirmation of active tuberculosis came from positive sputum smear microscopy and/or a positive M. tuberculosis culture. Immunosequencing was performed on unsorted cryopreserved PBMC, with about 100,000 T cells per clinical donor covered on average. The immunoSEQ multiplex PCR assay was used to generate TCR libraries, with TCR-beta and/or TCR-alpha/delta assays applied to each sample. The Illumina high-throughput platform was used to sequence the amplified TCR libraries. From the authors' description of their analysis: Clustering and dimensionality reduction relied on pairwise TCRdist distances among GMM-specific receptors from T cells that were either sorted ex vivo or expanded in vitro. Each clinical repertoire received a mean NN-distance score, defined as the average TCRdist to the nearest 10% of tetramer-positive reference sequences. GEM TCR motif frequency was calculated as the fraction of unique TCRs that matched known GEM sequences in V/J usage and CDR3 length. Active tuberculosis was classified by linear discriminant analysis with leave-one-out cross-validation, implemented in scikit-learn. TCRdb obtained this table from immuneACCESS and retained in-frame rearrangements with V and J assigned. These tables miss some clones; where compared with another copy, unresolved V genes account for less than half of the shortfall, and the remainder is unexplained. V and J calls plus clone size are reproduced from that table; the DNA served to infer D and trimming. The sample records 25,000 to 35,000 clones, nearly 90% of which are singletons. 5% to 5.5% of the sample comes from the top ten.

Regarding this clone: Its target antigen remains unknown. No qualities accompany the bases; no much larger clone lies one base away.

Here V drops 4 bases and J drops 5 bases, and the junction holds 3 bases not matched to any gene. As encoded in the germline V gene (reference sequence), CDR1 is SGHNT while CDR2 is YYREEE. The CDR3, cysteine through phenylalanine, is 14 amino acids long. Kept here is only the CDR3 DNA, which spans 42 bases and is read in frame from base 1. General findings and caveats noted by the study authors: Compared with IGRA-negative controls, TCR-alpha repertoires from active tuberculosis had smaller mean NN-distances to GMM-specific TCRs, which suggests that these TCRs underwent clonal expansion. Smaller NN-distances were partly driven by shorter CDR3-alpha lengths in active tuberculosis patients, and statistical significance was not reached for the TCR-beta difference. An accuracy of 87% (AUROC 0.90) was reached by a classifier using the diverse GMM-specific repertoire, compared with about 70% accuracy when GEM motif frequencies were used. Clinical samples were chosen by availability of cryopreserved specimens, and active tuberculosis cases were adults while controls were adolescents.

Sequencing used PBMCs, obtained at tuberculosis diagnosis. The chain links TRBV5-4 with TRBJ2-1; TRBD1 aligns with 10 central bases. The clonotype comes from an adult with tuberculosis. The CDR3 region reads CASSTGQGNNEQFF. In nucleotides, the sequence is TGTGCCAGCAGCACGGGACAGGGGAACAATGAGCAGTTCTTC.